Shown below are 8 T cell receptor beta chains from a single sample sequenced in a study of early T cells in non-severe SARS-CoV-2 infection. TCRdb reprocessed the 5' RACE reads via MiXCR and lists one record per CDR3 protein. The data hold just under 90,000 distinct CDR3 sequences, with around an eighth observed a single time. The sample taken for sequencing was whole blood. The source is an adult who was a healthcare worker with PCR-confirmed SARS-CoV-2 infection or an uninfected control (not recorded which).

This clonotype was picked up many times. V and J are TRBV20-1 and TRBJ2-1; D is uncertain. Per germline, CDR1 DFQATT and CDR2 SNEGSKA (reference sequence). V dropped 4 bases and J dropped 4 bases, with 14 bases sitting between them. The CDR3 length is 14 residues. CDR3 nucleotide sequence: TGCAGTGCTACAAAGGAGACGGGTTACAATGAGCAGTTCTTC. This sequence encodes CSATKETGYNEQFF.

The rearrangement joins TRBV2 to TRBJ2-7; 11 bases align to TRBD2. The CDR3 spans 14 residues. The V segment lost 6 bases and the J segment 0 bases; nucleotides outside the gene matches: 1. Germline loops: CDR1 SNHLY, CDR2 FYNNEI. CDR3 nucleotide sequence: TGTGCCAGCAGGGGACTAGCGGACTCCTACGAGCAGTACTTC. Encoded protein: CASRGLADSYEQYF.

The chain links TRBV30 to TRBJ1-1; D possibly corresponds to TRBD1 (5 bases). The CDR3 runs to 15 residues. The ends were cut back, 0 bases at V and 6 bases at J, with 17 bases in the middle. In germline, CDR1 is GTSNPN, CDR2 SVGIG (reference sequence). This CDR3 is CAWSVRASGIAEAFF. The CDR3 DNA is TGTGCCTGGAGTGTACGAGCGTCAGGGATCGCTGAAGCTTTCTTT.

The CDR3, as DNA: TGTGCCACCCGAGGGCTAGCGGGATGGAATGAGCAGTTCTTC. Encoded protein: CATRGLAGWNEQFF. The chain couples TRBV7-8 to TRBJ2-1; TRBD2 agrees at 9 bases. Per the germline V gene, CDR1 is SGHVS and CDR2 is FQNEAQ. V dropped 10 bases and J dropped 7; count of bases not matched to a gene: 11. This CDR3 comprises 14 residues. Full variable domain (outside the CDR3, taken from reference TRBV7-8 and TRBJ2-1): GAGVSQSPRYKVAKRGQDVALRCDPISGHVSLFWYQQALGQGPEFLTYFQNEAQLDKSGLPSDRFFAERPEGSVSTLKIQRTQQEDSAVYLCATRGLAGWNEQFFGPGTRLTVL.

This clonotype was detected a few times. The rearrangement joins TRBV2 to TRBJ1-1, with D perhaps matching TRBD1 (6 bases). Germline V lookup: CDR1 SNHLY, CDR2 FYNNEI. Trimming shortened V by 1 base and J by 8 bases, and 14 bases separated the two germline ends. The CDR3 extends over 14 amino acids. The CDR3 DNA follows: TGTGCCAGCAGTGAAGGCCTGGGGGGCGCGGAAGCTTTCTTT. Translated: CASSEGLGGAEAFF. Full variable domain (remainder filled in from reference TRBV2 and TRBJ1-1): EPEVTQTPSHQVTQMGQEVILRCVPISNHLYFYWYRQILGQKVEFLVSFYNNEISEKSEIFDDQFSVERPDGSNFTLKIRSTKLEDSAMYFCASSEGLGGAEAFFGQGTRLTVV.

This rearrangement joins TRBV7-2 to TRBJ1-2; D ambiguous. Trimming pared 0 bases from V and 5 bases from J, leaving 7 bases between. This CDR3 contains 13 residues. Germline V gene data show CDR1 as SGHTA and CDR2 as FQGNSA. In DNA, the CDR3 is TGTGCCAGCAGCTTAGCGGCTGCTTATGGCTACACCTTC. The encoded protein is CASSLAAAYGYTF. Looking up the rest from reference TRBV7-2 and TRBJ1-2 gives the full variable domain: GAGVSQSPSNKVTEKGKDVELRCDPISGHTALYWYRQSLGQGLEFLIYFQGNSAPDKSGLPSDRFSAERTGGSVSTLTIQRTQQEDSAVYLCASSLAAAYGYTFGSGTRLTVV.

This clonotype was seen a few times. The V and J genes are TRBV27 and TRBJ2-7, with D uncertain. Germline V CDR1 and CDR2: MNHEY, SMNVEV (reference sequence). There are 15 residues in the CDR3. With 1 base removed from V and 0 bases from J, the gap between germline ends came to 10 bases. The CDR3 nucleotides are TGTGCCAGCAGTTTATGGTCGCCGATCTCCTACGAGCAGTACTTC. Protein: CASSLWSPISYEQYF.

This clonotype has a count of ten or more. This rearrangement joins TRBV2 to TRBJ1-5; a weak D match, TRBD1 (5 bases). Germline V gene data show CDR1 as SNHLY and CDR2 as FYNNEI. CDR3 length: 14 amino acids. Trimming stripped 5 bases from V and 6 bases from J, with 14 bases between. CDR3 nucleotides: TGTGCCAGCAGTAAGGGAACAGGTGTTCAGCCCCAGCATTTT. Amino acids: CASSKGTGVQPQHF.